This entry lists 5 T cell receptor beta chains sequenced from one sample in a study of regulatory T cells in long-lasting Graves disease. Time point reported: newly diagnosed GD, antithyroid drugs for less than 3 months. PBMCs were the source of the RNA used for TCR sequencing. Libraries of TCR beta came from iRepertoire HTBI primers plus Arm-PCR of CDR3 regions. TCRdb re-analysed the multiplex PCR reads in MiXCR, keeping a single row per CDR3 protein. The repertoire has approximately 400,000 distinct CDR3 sequences, around 14% of them found once; the top ten carry about a sixth. A further study also used this sample, focusing on T cells in Graves' hyperthyroidism and ophthalmopathy.

This sample comprised peripheral blood mononuclear cells (PBMCs), obtained at new diagnosis, from a patient treated with antithyroid drugs. The source is a woman aged 25-40 years with Graves disease.

This clonotype came up many times. The chain joins TRBV19 to TRBJ2-7; 16 nucleotides match TRBD2. J gave up 0 bases and V 7 bases, and 6 bases lay outside the gene matches. Germline V lookup: CDR1 LNHDA, CDR2 SQIVND (reference sequence). The CDR3 extends over 17 amino acids. The CDR3 sequence: CASTQGLAGGSSYEQYF. Written as DNA, the CDR3 is TGTGCCAGTACCCAGGGACTAGCGGGAGGGAGCTCCTACGAGCAGTACTTC.

V and J are TRBV20-1 and TRBJ1-2; D is unclear. The CDR3 extends over 16 amino acids. The V and J ends lost 8 bases and 4 bases respectively, with 26 bases between them. Germline V CDR1 and CDR2: DFQATT, SNEGSKA (reference sequence). Here the CDR3 reads CSSPGEAQEASYGYTF. CDR3 coding DNA: TGCAGTTCCCCGGGAGAGGCTCAAGAGGCCAGCTATGGCTACACCTTC.

Details on this clonotype: A read error may be the cause here, since a much bigger clone is one base away. The chain has TRBV6-5 and TRBJ2-5; 9 bases map to TRBD1. Germline V CDR1 and CDR2: MNHEY, SVGAGI. This CDR3 region has 17 residues. CDR3: CASSSTPGQGTGEIQYF. The CDR3 DNA sequence: TGTGCCAGCAGTTCCACCCCCGGACAGGGGACGGGAGAGATCCAGTACTTC.

This clonotype was observed many times. This chain connects TRBV20-1 to TRBJ2-2; D gene uncertain. The V end lost 0 bases, the J end lost 1 base, and 9 bases lay between the germline ends. Looked up from germline, CDR1 is DFQATT and CDR2 is SNEGSKA (reference sequence). This CDR3 has 15 amino acids. CDR3 DNA: TGCAGTGCTAGAGATTGGGGTGGGAACACCGGGGAGCTGTTTTTT. This gives the protein CSARDWGGNTGELFF.

This clonotype was observed many times. The chain joins TRBV11-2 to TRBJ2-5; D is undetermined. Trimming removed 1 base at V and 1 base at J, with 16 bases between. The CDR3 runs to 17 residues. Germline V gene lookup returns CDR1 SGHAT and CDR2 FQNNGV. The CDR3 nucleotides read TGTGCCAGCAGCTTAGGGCTTTCGGGTAACCTCCAAGAGACCCAGTACTTC. Its protein is CASSLGLSGNLQETQYF.